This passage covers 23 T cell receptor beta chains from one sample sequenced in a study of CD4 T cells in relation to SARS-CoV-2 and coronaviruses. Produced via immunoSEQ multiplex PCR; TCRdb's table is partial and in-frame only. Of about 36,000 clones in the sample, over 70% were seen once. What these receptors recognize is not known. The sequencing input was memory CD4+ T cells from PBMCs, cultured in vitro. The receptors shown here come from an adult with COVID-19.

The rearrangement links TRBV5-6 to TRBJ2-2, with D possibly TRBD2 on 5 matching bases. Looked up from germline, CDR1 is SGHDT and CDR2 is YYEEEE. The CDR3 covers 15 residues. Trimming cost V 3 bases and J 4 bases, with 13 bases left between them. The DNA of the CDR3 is TGTGCCAGCAGCTCAACTAGGAGGAGCACCGGGGAGCTGTTTTTT. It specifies CASSSTRRSTGELFF. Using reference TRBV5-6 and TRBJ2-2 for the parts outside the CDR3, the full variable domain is DAGVTQSPTHLIKTRGQQVTLRCSPKSGHDTVSWYQQALGQGPQFIFQYYEEEERQRGNFPDRFSGHQFPNYSSELNVNALLLGDSALYLCASSSTRRSTGELFFGEGSRLTVL.

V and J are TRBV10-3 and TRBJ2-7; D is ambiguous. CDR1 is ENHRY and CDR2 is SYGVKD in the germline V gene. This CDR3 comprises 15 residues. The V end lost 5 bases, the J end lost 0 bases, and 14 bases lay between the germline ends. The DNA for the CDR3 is TGTGCCATCAGTAGCCGGGTCACGAGCTCCTACGAGCAGTACTTC. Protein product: CAISSRVTSSYEQYF.

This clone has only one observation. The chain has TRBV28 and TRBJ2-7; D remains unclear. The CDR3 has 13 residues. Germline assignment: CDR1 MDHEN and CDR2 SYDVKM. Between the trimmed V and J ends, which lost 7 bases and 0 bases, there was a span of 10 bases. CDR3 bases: TGTGCCAGCAAAGGTTTCAGCTCCTACGAGCAGTACTTC. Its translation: CASKGFSSYEQYF.

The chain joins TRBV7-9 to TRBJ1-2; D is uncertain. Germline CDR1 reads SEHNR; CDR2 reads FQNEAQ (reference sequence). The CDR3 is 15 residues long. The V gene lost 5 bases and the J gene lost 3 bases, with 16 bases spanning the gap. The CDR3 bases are TGTGCCAGCAGCCCACAGACAAGTCTGGACTATGGCTACACCTTC. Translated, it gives CASSPQTSLDYGYTF.

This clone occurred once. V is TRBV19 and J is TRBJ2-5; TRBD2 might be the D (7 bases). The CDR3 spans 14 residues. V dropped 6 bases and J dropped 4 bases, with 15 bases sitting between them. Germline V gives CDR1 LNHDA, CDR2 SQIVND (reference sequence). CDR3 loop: CASRVRGAGETQYF. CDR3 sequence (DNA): TGTGCCAGTAGAGTACGGGGGGCCGGAGAGACCCAGTACTTC.

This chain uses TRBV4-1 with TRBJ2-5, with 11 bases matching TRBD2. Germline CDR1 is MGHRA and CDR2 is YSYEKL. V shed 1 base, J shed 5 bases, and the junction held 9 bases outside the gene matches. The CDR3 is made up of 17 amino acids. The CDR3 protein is CASSQGTSGFMWETQYF. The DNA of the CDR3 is TGCGCCAGCAGCCAAGGGACTAGCGGGTTTATGTGGGAGACCCAGTACTTC.

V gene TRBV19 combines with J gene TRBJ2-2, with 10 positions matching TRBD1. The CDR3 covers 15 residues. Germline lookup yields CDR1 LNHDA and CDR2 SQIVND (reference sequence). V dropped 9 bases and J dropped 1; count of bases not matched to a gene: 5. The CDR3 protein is CARIRDRGNTGELFF. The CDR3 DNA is TGTGCCAGAATCCGGGACAGGGGGAACACCGGGGAGCTGTTTTTT.

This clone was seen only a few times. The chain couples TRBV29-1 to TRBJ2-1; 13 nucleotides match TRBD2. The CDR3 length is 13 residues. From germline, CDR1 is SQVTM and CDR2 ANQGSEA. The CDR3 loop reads CSSRTSGSDEQFF. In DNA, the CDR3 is TGCAGTTCGAGGACTAGCGGGAGTGACGAGCAGTTCTTC.

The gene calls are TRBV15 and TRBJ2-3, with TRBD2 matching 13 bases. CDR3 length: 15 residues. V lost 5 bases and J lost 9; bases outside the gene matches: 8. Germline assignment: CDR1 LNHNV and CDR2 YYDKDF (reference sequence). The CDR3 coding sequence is TGTGCCACCAGCCTCAGGACTAGCGGGAGAGACACGCAGTATTTT. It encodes CATSLRTSGRDTQYF.

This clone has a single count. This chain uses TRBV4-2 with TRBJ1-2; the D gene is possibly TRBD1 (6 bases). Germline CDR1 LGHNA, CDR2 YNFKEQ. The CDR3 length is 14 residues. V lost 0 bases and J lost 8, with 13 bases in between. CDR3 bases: TGTGCCAGCAGCCAAGATTCCAGGGGAGAAGGCTACACCTTC. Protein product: CASSQDSRGEGYTF.

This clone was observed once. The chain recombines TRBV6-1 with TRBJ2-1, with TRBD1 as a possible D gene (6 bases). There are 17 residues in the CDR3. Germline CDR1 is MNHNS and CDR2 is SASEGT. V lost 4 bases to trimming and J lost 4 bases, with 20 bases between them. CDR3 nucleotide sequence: TGTGCCAGCAGTGCAGGGGTCTCACTTTTAAATTACAATGAGCAGTTCTTC. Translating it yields CASSAGVSLLNYNEQFF.

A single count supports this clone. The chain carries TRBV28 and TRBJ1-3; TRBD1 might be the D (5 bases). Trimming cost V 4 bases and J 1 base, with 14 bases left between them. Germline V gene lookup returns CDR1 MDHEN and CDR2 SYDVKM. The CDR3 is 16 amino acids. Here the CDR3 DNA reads TGTGCCAGCAGTTGGGGGAGAGGGCGATCTGGAAACACCATATATTTT. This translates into CASSWGRGRSGNTIYF.

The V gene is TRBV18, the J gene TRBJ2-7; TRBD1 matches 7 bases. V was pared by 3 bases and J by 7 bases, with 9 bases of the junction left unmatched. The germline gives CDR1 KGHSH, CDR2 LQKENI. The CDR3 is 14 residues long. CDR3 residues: CASSPGQVLSEQYF. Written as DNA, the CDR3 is TGTGCCAGCTCACCCGGACAGGTCCTGAGTGAGCAGTACTTC.

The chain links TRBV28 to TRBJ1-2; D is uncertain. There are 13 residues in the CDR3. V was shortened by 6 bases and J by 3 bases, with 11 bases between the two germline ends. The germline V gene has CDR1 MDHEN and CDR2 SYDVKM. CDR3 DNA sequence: TGTGCCAGCAGATCCCCAGTGGACTATGGCTACACCTTC. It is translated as CASRSPVDYGYTF.

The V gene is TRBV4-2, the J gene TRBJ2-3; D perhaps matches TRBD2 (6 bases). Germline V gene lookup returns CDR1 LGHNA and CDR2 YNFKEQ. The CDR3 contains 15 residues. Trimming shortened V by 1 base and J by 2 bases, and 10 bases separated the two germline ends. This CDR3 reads CASSQVGGFTDTQYF. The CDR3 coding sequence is TGTGCCAGCAGCCAAGTCGGGGGATTCACAGATACGCAGTATTTT.

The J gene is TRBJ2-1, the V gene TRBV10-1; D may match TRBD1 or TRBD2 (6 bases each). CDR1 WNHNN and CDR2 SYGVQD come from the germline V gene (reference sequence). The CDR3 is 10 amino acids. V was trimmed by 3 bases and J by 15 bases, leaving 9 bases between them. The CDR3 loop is CASSDPGAFF. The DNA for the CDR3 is TGCGCCAGCAGTGATCCGGGGGCGTTCTTC.

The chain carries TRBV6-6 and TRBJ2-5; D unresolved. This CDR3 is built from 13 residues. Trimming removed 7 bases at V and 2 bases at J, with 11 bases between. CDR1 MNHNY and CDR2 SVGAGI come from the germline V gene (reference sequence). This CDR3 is CASNRVLQETQYF. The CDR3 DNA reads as TGTGCCAGCAATAGGGTCCTTCAAGAGACCCAGTACTTC.

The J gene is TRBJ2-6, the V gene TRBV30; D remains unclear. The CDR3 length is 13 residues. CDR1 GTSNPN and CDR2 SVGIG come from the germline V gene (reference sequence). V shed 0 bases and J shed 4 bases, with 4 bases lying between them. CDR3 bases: TGTGCCTGGAGTGTGGGAGGGGCCAACGTCCTGACTTTC. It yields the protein CAWSVGGANVLTF.

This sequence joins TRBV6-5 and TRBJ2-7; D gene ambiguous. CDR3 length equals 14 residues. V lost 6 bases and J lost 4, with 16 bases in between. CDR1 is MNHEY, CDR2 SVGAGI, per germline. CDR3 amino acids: CASRSVGSRYEQYF. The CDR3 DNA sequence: TGTGCCAGCAGATCGGTGGGTAGTCGATACGAGCAGTACTTC.

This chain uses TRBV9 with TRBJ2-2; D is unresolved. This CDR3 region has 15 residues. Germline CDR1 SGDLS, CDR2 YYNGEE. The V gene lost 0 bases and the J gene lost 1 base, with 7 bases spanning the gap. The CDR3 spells CASSVGTVNTGELFF. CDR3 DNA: TGTGCCAGCAGCGTAGGGACCGTGAACACCGGGGAGCTGTTTTTT.

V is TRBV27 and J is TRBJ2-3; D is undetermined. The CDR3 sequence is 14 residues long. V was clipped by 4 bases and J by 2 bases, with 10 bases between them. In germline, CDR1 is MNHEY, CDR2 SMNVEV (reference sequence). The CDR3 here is CASSSSDDTDTQYF. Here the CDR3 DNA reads TGTGCCAGCAGTTCGTCAGACGACACAGATACGCAGTATTTT.

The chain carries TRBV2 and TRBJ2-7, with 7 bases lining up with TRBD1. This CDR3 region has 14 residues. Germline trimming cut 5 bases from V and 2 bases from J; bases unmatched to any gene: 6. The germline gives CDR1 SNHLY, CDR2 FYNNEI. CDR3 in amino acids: CASSLGGAPYEQYF. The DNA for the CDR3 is TGTGCCAGCAGTCTAGGGGGCGCCCCCTACGAGCAGTACTTC.

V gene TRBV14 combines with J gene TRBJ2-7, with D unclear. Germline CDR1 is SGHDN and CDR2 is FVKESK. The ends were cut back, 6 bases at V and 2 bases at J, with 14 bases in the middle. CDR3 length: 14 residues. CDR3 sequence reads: CASRGSGPTYEQYF. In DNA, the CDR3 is TGTGCCAGCAGGGGTTCGGGCCCCACCTACGAGCAGTACTTC.